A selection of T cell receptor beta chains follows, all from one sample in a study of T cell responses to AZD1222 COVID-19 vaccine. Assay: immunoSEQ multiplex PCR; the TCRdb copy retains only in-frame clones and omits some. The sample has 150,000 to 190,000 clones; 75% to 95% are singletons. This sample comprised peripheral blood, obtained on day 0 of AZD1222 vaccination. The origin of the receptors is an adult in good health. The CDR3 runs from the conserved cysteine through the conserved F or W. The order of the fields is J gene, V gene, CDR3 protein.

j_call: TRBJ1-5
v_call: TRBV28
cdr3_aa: CASSINRDRRNQPQHF

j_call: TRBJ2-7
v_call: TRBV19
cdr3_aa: CASSHGTGSYEQYF

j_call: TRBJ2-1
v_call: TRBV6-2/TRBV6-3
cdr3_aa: CASSYGSRAGAAGEQFF

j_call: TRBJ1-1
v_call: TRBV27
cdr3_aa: CASSFSAEENTEAFF

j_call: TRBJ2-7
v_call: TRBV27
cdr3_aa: CASSPIRQTLGSYYEQYF

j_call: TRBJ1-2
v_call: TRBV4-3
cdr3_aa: CASSQATGTFGYTF

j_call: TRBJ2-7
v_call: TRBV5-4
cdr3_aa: CASSFTAGIADEQYF

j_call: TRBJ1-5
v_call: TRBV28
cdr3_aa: CASSPKGWPSNQPQHF

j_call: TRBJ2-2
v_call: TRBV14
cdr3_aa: CASSPLQGASTGELFF

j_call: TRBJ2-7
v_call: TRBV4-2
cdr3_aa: CASSQDLADETYEQYF

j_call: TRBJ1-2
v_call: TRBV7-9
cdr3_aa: CASSLVVGGRIYGYTF